The present entry profiles one TCR beta chain with its context. The antigen is undetermined. This sample stems from a study of T-cell reconstitution after alpha-beta-depleted transplantation in children. The study's findings and limits: Once a year had passed after transplant, T-cell counts and diversity came mostly from newly produced T cells. Reportedly, roughly two months post-transplant, alpha-beta T cells arose from several hundred expanded graft clones.

Unique molecular identifiers featured in how the TCRbeta library was prepared. TCRdb processed the PCR reads anew with MiXCR; each CDR3 protein has one entry. The table has about 400,000 distinct CDR3 sequences, 15% to 20% seen once. This specimen consisted of PBMCs, mostly from graft donor cells, obtained 360 days after TCRalphabeta/CD19-depleted stem cell transplant. This TCR came from a boy less than two years old who had a stem cell transplant for Wiskott-Aldrich syndrome, so the T cells may come from the graft donor.

CDR3: CASSLLRPFSETQYF. Here the CDR3 DNA reads TGTGCCAGCAGCTTATTACGTCCGTTTTCAGAGACCCAGTACTTC. The V gene is TRBV7-9, the J gene TRBJ2-5, with D unresolved. Germline-derived CDR1 and CDR2 are SEHNR and FQNEAQ (reference sequence). The CDR3 extends over 15 amino acids. Trimming cost V 2 bases and J 4 bases, with 14 bases left between them.